Listed here are 18 T cell receptor beta chains from one sample, sequenced in a study of tumor-infiltrating lymphocytes in primary liver carcinoma. A primer matching the constant region was used to make TCR beta cDNA from approximately 0.45 ug of total RNA. Three rounds of nested multiplex PCR with slightly modified ARM-PCR produced TCR beta libraries. Investigators reported that the first two PCR rounds, at 10 to 11 cycles each, used TRBV1-TRBV30 forward primers with a C-beta reverse primer. MiXCR was run by TCRdb on the multiplex PCR reads, yielding one entry per CDR3 protein. The sample has about 350,000 distinct CDR3 sequences; approximately 64% are singletons. Unsorted whole blood supplied the blood RNA, and germline DNA was isolated too. Sequenced sample: peripheral blood. The receptors originated from a man in his forties with primary liver carcinoma and hepatitis B virus infection.

On this clonotype itself: A read error is possible here, since a much larger clone lies one base away. This chain uses TRBV4-2 with TRBJ2-7, with D uncertain. The germline V gene has CDR1 LGHNA and CDR2 YNFKEQ. This CDR3 has 13 residues. The V and J ends lost 0 bases and 6 bases respectively, with 9 bases between them. The CDR3 DNA sequence: TGTGCCAGCAGCCAAGATATTCAGTCCGAGCAGTACTTC. Protein: CASSQDIQSEQYF.

Concerning this clonotype: A much bigger clone sits one base away, suggesting this may be a read error. The CDR3 protein is CASSTGTGYNEQFF. CDR3 nucleotide sequence: TGTGCCAGCAGTACCGGGACAGGTTACAATGAGCAGTTCTTC. The rearrangement links TRBV6-1 to TRBJ2-1, with 8 nucleotides matching TRBD1. The length of the CDR3 is 14 residues. Looked up from germline, CDR1 is MNHNS and CDR2 is SASEGT. V trimming: 5 bases; J trimming: 4 bases; junction bases outside the gene matches: 4.

The chain uses TRBV5-1 and TRBJ2-2; D is possibly TRBD2 (5 bases). Germline V gene sequence: CDR1 SGHRS, CDR2 YFSETQ. V was shortened by 5 bases and J by 5 bases, with 10 bases between the two germline ends. There are 13 residues in the CDR3. The CDR3 sequence is CASRRALTGELFF. As DNA, the CDR3 is TGCGCCAGCAGGCGGGCCCTTACCGGGGAGCTGTTTTTT.

This clonotype has more than one count but fewer than ten. The germline gene is not matched at one end of the junction; a read error may be the cause. The V and J genes are TRBV11-2 and TRBJ2-7; TRBD2 aligns across 7 bases. The CDR3 consists of 15 residues. Germline V gives CDR1 SGHAT, CDR2 FQNNGV. CDR3 sequence (DNA): TGTGTCAGCAGCCTGGAGGGACTATACTCCTACGAGCAATACTTC. This encodes CVSSLEGLYSYEQYF.

The chain employs TRBV5-1 and TRBJ2-1; D is perhaps TRBD1 (5 bases). In germline, CDR1 is SGHRS, CDR2 YFSETQ. V lost 1 base, J lost 4 bases, and 18 bases lay in between. This CDR3 is built from 17 residues. CDR3 nucleotide sequence: TGCGCCAGCAGCTTGTCAATGGGGCGACTCTCATACAATGAGCAGTTCTTC. The encoded protein is CASSLSMGRLSYNEQFF. The whole variable domain, filled in from reference TRBV5-1 and TRBJ2-1, reads KAGVTQTPRYLIKTRGQQVTLSCSPISGHRSVSWYQQTPGQGLQFLFEYFSETQRNKGNFPGRFSGRQFSNSRSEMNVSTLELGDSALYLCASSLSMGRLSYNEQFFGPGTRLTVL.

The chain uses TRBV11-2 and TRBJ1-5; a weak D match, TRBD1 (5 bases). Germline assignment: CDR1 SGHAT and CDR2 FQNNGV. The CDR3 loop spans 14 amino acids. Trimming took 1 base from V and 7 from J, leaving 11 bases between them. The DNA for the CDR3 is TGTGCCAGCAGCTTAGTGTCCGGGGCCCAGCCCCAGCATTTT. Translated, it gives CASSLVSGAQPQHF.

This clonotype was seen more than once but under ten times. A much bigger clone sits one base away, suggesting this may be a read error. This sequence joins TRBV10-3 and TRBJ2-4; D not resolved. Per germline, CDR1 ENHRY and CDR2 SYGVKD. This CDR3 spans 16 amino acids. Trimming took off 2 bases at V and 8 bases at J, with 19 bases between the two ends. In nucleotides, the CDR3 is TGTGCCATCAGTGAGAGCAGGATGCCCGGTGGAGACATTCAGTACTTC. Protein product: CAISESRMPGGDIQYF.

For this clonotype: This may come from a read error, since a much larger clone is one base off. The chain employs TRBV4-1 and TRBJ2-1; D unclear. Germline V gene data show CDR1 as MGHRA and CDR2 as YSYEKL. With 6 bases removed from V and 8 bases from J, the gap between germline ends came to 17 bases. This CDR3 is 14 amino acids long. Here the CDR3 reads CASSCLASMDEQFF. DNA for the CDR3: TGCGCCAGCAGTTGTTTGGCTAGTATGGATGAGCAGTTCTTC.

This rearrangement joins TRBV24-1 to TRBJ1-1; TRBD1 aligns across 7 bases. With V trimmed by 3 bases and J by 0 bases, 9 bases remained unmatched. CDR3 length: 17 amino acids. Germline CDR1 reads KGHDR; CDR2 reads SFDVKD. The CDR3 region is CATSDPRTGHLNTEAFF. CDR3 DNA: TGTGCCACCAGTGATCCCAGGACAGGCCATCTGAACACTGAAGCTTTCTTT.

This clonotype was recorded at least ten times. This chain links TRBV6-1 with TRBJ2-5; the D is unclear. V dropped 2 bases and J dropped 2 bases, with 9 bases sitting between them. The CDR3 is 14 amino acids. Germline CDR1 is MNHNS and CDR2 is SASEGT. The CDR3 DNA reads as TGTGCCAGCAGTGAACAACGAGTACAAGAGACCCAGTACTTC. It specifies CASSEQRVQETQYF.

This clonotype was seen at least ten times. V gene TRBV6-2 or TRBV6-3 combines with J gene TRBJ2-5, with unresolved D. Looked up from germline, CDR1 is MNHEY and CDR2 is SVGEGT. There are 14 residues in the CDR3. Trimming removed 6 bases at V and 5 bases at J, with 16 bases between. The CDR3 sequence is CASRDGLGFETQYF. As DNA, the CDR3 is TGTGCCAGCAGGGACGGTTTGGGATTTGAGACCCAGTACTTC.

On this clonotype: An end of the junction does not agree with germline; a read error may underlie this. The V and J genes are TRBV28 and TRBJ1-1; 9 bases line up with TRBD1. The CDR3 runs 13 residues. CDR1 MDHEN and CDR2 SYDVKM come from the germline V gene. The CDR3 is CASSEPGQGTVSF. Here the CDR3 DNA reads TGTGCCAGTTCCGAACCTGGACAGGGGACCGTGTCGTTT.

A note on this clonotype: One junction end does not reproduce the germline sequence, and a read error may be involved. The chain joins TRBV29-1 to TRBJ2-4; TRBD1 agrees at 7 bases. The CDR3 has 11 amino acids. Germline V gives CDR1 SQVTM, CDR2 ANQGSEA. DNA of the CDR3: TGCAGCGCGGGACAGAGAAACATTCAGCACTTC. Translation: CSAGQRNIQHF.

V is TRBV6-5 and J is TRBJ2-7; no clear D gene. Per the germline V gene, CDR1 is MNHEY and CDR2 is SVGAGI. This CDR3 is built from 13 residues. V gave up 7 bases and J gave up 2 bases, with 12 bases separating them. CDR3 sequence (DNA): TGTGCCAGCAATAACCAGGCAACCTACGAGCAGTACTTC. Translated, it gives CASNNQATYEQYF.

In its sample, this clonotype was seen many times. This CDR3 is CASSWENTEAFF. Written as DNA, the CDR3 is TGTGCCAGCAGTTGGGAGAACACTGAAGCTTTCTTT. This chain uses TRBV12-3 or TRBV12-4 with TRBJ1-1, with D hard to call. The CDR3 runs 12 residues. Trimming shortened V by 4 bases and J by 1 base, and 4 bases separated the two germline ends.

Regarding this clonotype: A much larger clone lies a single base off, so this may be a read error. The V and J genes are TRBV4-2 and TRBJ2-5, with D tentatively TRBD2 (5 bases). Germline CDR1 is LGHNA and CDR2 is YNFKEQ. The CDR3 extends over 16 amino acids. V was cut by 2 bases and J by 4 bases, with 17 bases left in between. For the CDR3, the DNA is TGTGCCAGCAGCCAAATTTCCGGGGTTGAGGGAGAGACCCAGTACTTC. Protein product: CASSQISGVEGETQYF.

A few counts support this clonotype. The chain combines TRBV11-2 with TRBJ2-3; a weak D match, TRBD1 (5 bases). Germline values: CDR1 SGHAT, CDR2 FQNNGV. The CDR3 totals 14 residues. V was shortened by 1 base and J by 8 bases, with 13 bases between the two germline ends. In DNA form, the CDR3 reads TGTGCCAGCAGCTTAGGCCCCGGACATGGTACGCAGTATTTT. It yields the protein CASSLGPGHGTQYF.

On this clonotype: A much bigger clone sits one base away, suggesting this may be a read error. CDR3 in amino acids: CASSQYSTPSNYGYTF. CDR3 coding DNA: TGCGCCAGCAGCCAATATAGTACCCCCAGTAACTATGGCTACACCTTC. This sequence joins TRBV4-3 and TRBJ1-2; D is uncertain. Trimming cost V 2 bases and J 1 base, with 14 bases left between them. The CDR3 has 16 residues. CDR1 and CDR2 (germline): LGHNA, YSLEER.